The 25 T cell receptor beta chains reported below all come from one sample, sequenced in a study of control samples from healthy donors and cancer patients. Repertoires were generated with immunoSEQ multiplex PCR, while TCRdb's copy carries only in-frame clones and drops some. Here the sample spans approximately 52,000 clones, 70% to 90% being singletons. The sample comprised blood. These receptors came from a man aged 45-60 years in good health.

V and J are TRBV10-3 and TRBJ2-5; 15 positions agree with TRBD2. The CDR3 is 17 residues long. The germline CDR1 and CDR2 sequences are ENHRY and SYGVKD. J was trimmed by 4 bases and V by 5 bases; bases with no gene match: 8. The chain's CDR3 is CAISPGLAGGERETQYF. The CDR3 DNA sequence: TGTGCCATCAGTCCCGGACTAGCGGGAGGGGAGAGAGAGACCCAGTACTTC.

The V and J genes are TRBV5-1 and TRBJ2-5; the D is unclear. This CDR3 region has 13 residues. The germline V gene encodes CDR1 SGHRS and CDR2 YFSETQ. The ends were cut back, 0 bases at V and 2 bases at J, with 5 bases in the middle. CDR3 amino acids: CASSLDAQETQYF. CDR3 sequence (DNA): TGCGCCAGCAGCTTGGATGCTCAAGAGACCCAGTACTTC.

The chain has TRBV4-2 and TRBJ2-1; 7 bases agree with TRBD2. The CDR3 covers 17 residues. CDR1 and CDR2 from the germline V gene are LGHNA and YNFKEQ. V gave up 0 bases and J gave up 4 bases; unmatched junction bases: 9. CDR3 protein: CASSQDRWAGEYNEQFF. CDR3 bases: TGTGCCAGCAGCCAAGATAGGTGGGCGGGAGAGTACAATGAGCAGTTCTTC.

This clone is a singleton in its sample. The chain joins TRBV28 to TRBJ2-3; no clear D gene. The CDR3 is made up of 14 amino acids. The germline gives CDR1 MDHEN, CDR2 SYDVKM. The V end lost 6 bases, the J end lost 6 bases, and 16 bases lay between the germline ends. Written as DNA, the CDR3 is TGTGCCAGCAGGATCGACCCATCCTCGGATACGCAGTATTTT. Translating gives CASRIDPSSDTQYF.

This clone appeared a single time. The rearrangement links TRBV28 to TRBJ2-1; D not certain. CDR1 MDHEN and CDR2 SYDVKM come from the germline V gene. The V end lost 7 bases, the J end lost 0 bases, and 13 bases lay between the germline ends. CDR3 length equals 15 residues. The CDR3 loop is CASIIGSDSYNEQFF. CDR3 nucleotides: TGTGCCAGCATCATAGGCTCAGACTCCTACAATGAGCAGTTCTTC.

The chain links TRBV10-3 to TRBJ2-5; D unresolved. V lost 2 bases and J lost 1, with 2 bases in between. Germline-derived CDR1 and CDR2 are ENHRY and SYGVKD. CDR3 length: 12 residues. The CDR3 nucleotides read TGTGCCATCAGTGAGGTCCAAGAGACCCAGTACTTC. Its translation is CAISEVQETQYF.

This clone was found a few times. The V gene is TRBV15, the J gene TRBJ1-4; D is ambiguous. Germline CDR1 and CDR2: LNHNV and YYDKDF (reference sequence). This CDR3 comprises 15 residues. Trimming pared 0 bases from V and 7 bases from J, leaving 12 bases between. Written as DNA, the CDR3 is TGTGCCACCAGCAGAGATCCGGGAGGGAGTGAAAAACTGTTTTTT. Translating gives CATSRDPGGSEKLFF. The whole variable domain, filled in from reference TRBV15 and TRBJ1-4, reads DAMVIQNPRYQVTQFGKPVTLSCSQTLNHNVMYWYQQKSSQAPKLLFHYYDKDFNNEADTPDNFQSRRPNTSFCFLDIRSPGLGDTAMYLCATSRDPGGSEKLFFGSGTQLSVL.

This chain joins TRBV6-5 and TRBJ2-2, with D maybe TRBD2 (6 bases). The length of the CDR3 is 15 residues. Per the germline V gene, CDR1 is MNHEY and CDR2 is SVGAGI. V was trimmed by 6 bases and J by 5 bases, leaving 16 bases between them. DNA for the CDR3: TGTGCCAGCAGCCCACTAGCCTCGGAGACCGGGGAGCTGTTTTTT. Its protein product is CASSPLASETGELFF.

Turning to this clone: Because the CDR3's place on the DNA is in doubt, the DNA is left out and the CDR3 is given as listed by TCRdb. V is TRBV12-3 or TRBV12-4 and J is TRBJ1-4. The CDR3 contains 12 residues when both ends are counted. This CDR3 reads CASSPHGGTVFW.

J is TRBJ1-2 and V is TRBV28, with D perhaps matching TRBD1 (5 bases). The CDR3 is made up of 15 amino acids. In germline, CDR1 is MDHEN, CDR2 SYDVKM. The V end was cut by 3 bases, the J end by 4 bases, with 15 bases between. The CDR3 spells CASSLGRVVFYGYTF. The CDR3 bases are TGTGCCAGCAGTTTGGGCAGGGTGGTTTTCTATGGCTACACCTTC.

The chain recombines TRBV27 with TRBJ2-3; 8 bases are a match to TRBD1. This CDR3 region has 14 residues. Trimming at V came to 5 bases and at J to 5 bases, leaving 6 bases not matched to a gene. Germline CDR1 is MNHEY and CDR2 is SMNVEV (reference sequence). This CDR3 reads CASSEAGGIDTQYF. CDR3 nucleotide sequence: TGTGCCAGCAGTGAGGCAGGGGGCATAGATACGCAGTATTTT.

The V call is TRBV6-5, the J call TRBJ1-1; 8 nucleotides line up with TRBD1. The germline gives CDR1 MNHEY, CDR2 SVGAGI. The CDR3 is 15 amino acids. V was pared by 4 bases and J by 0 bases, with 4 bases of the junction left unmatched. The CDR3 bases are TGTGCCAGCAGTTCCCGGACAGGGCTGAACACTGAAGCTTTCTTT. Residues: CASSSRTGLNTEAFF.

V is TRBV7-2 and J is TRBJ2-5, with 11 bases aligning to TRBD2. The CDR3 is 15 amino acids. Germline-derived CDR1 and CDR2 are SGHTA and FQGNSA. The V and J ends lost 5 bases and 0 bases, in that order; junction bases with no gene match: 2. The chain's CDR3 is CASSLSGRDQETQYF. The DNA for the CDR3 is TGTGCCAGCAGCCTTAGCGGGAGGGACCAAGAGACCCAGTACTTC.

The rearrangement joins TRBV6-2 or TRBV6-3 to TRBJ1-2; D may be TRBD1 (6 bases). The V end lost 4 bases, the J end lost 3 bases, and 9 bases lay between the germline ends. From germline, CDR1 is MNHEY and CDR2 SVGEGT. The CDR3 is made up of 13 amino acids. CDR3 sequence: CASSSGQDYGYTF. CDR3 coding DNA: TGTGCCAGCAGTTCGGGACAAGACTATGGCTACACCTTC.

This chain joins TRBV2 and TRBJ1-1; possible D gene TRBD1, 5 bases. The CDR3 extends over 14 amino acids. The V gene lost 3 bases and the J gene lost 1 base, with 9 bases spanning the gap. Germline-derived CDR1 and CDR2 are SNHLY and FYNNEI. The CDR3 protein is CASSDWGQNTEAFF. The CDR3 DNA reads TGTGCCAGCAGTGATTGGGGCCAGAACACTGAAGCTTTCTTT.

The chain employs TRBV10-2 and TRBJ2-7; no clear D gene. Germline V lookup: CDR1 WSHSY, CDR2 SAAADI. V lost 4 bases and J lost 5, with 18 bases in between. The CDR3 is 15 amino acids. The CDR3 DNA reads TGCGCCAGCAGTGGCGCCCTTTACGCCTATAACGAGCAGTACTTC. This encodes CASSGALYAYNEQYF.

This chain links TRBV21-1 with TRBJ2-7; the table gives TRBD2 as D, unverified against the DNA. TRBV21-1 is a pseudogene. CDR3 length equals 15 residues. CDR3 DNA: TGTGCCAGCAGCAATGGGCGGACTAGCGGGATCGAGCAGTACTTC. It yields the protein CASSNGRTSGIEQYF.

The rearrangement uses TRBV7-3 and TRBJ1-2; D call uncertain. This CDR3 has 17 residues. The V and J ends lost 0 bases and 8 bases respectively, with 22 bases between them. Germline values: CDR1 SGHTA, CDR2 FQGTGA. The CDR3 loop is CASSLTPVVQATGGYTF. CDR3 DNA: TGTGCCAGCAGCTTAACCCCCGTAGTCCAGGCCACGGGGGGCTACACCTTC. The complete variable domain, with remaining parts taken from reference TRBV7-3 and TRBJ1-2, reads GAGVSQTPSNKVTEKGKYVELRCDPISGHTALYWYRQSLGQGPEFLIYFQGTGAADDSGLPNDRFFAVRPEGSVSTLKIQRTERGDSAVYLCASSLTPVVQATGGYTFGSGTRLTVV.

V gene TRBV3-1 (or the pseudogene TRBV3-2) combines with J gene TRBJ2-7; no clear D. Germline CDR1 LGHDT, CDR2 YNNKEL (reference sequence). V was clipped by 7 bases and J by 2 bases, with 12 bases between them. The CDR3 length is 13 residues. In nucleotides, the CDR3 is TGTGCCAGCACCCTCGGCGGCACCTACGAGCAGTACTTC. Its translation is CASTLGGTYEQYF.

The rearrangement joins TRBV3-1 (or the pseudogene TRBV3-2) to TRBJ2-5; D tentatively reads TRBD1 or TRBD2 (6 bases each). CDR3 size: 15 residues. The V and J ends lost 1 base and 4 bases respectively, with 13 bases between them. Germline assignment: CDR1 LGHDT and CDR2 YNNKEL (reference sequence). DNA of the CDR3: TGTGCCAGCAGCCAAGTGAAGGGGGAGGCAGAGACCCAGTACTTC. Its protein is CASSQVKGEAETQYF.

The chain has TRBV7-9 and TRBJ1-1; possible D gene TRBD1, 6 bases. Germline V gives CDR1 SEHNR, CDR2 FQNEAQ (reference sequence). CDR3 size: 17 residues. Deletions cut 5 bases from V and 1 base from J, with 20 bases between. CDR3 nucleotides: TGTGCCAGCAGCGAAAAAAAAGCCGGGACATCGAACACTGAAGCTTTCTTT. Translating it yields CASSEKKAGTSNTEAFF.

This clone was seen a handful of times. J is TRBJ2-1 and V is TRBV24-1; 8 nucleotides agree with TRBD2. The CDR3 consists of 17 residues. The trim removed 1 base at V and 2 bases at J, leaving 6 bases unmatched. Per the germline V gene, CDR1 is KGHDR and CDR2 is SFDVKD. The CDR3 DNA sequence: TGTGCCACCAGTGATTTAGCGGGAGACGCCGCCTACAATGAGCAGTTCTTC. It codes for CATSDLAGDAAYNEQFF.

This clone was detected only once. This chain connects TRBV5-6 to TRBJ2-3, with D uncertain. The germline V gene encodes CDR1 SGHDT and CDR2 YYEEEE. The CDR3 contains 14 residues. Trimming took 1 base from V and 2 from J, leaving 8 bases between them. CDR3 amino acids: CASSLWVPTDTQYF. DNA for the CDR3: TGTGCCAGCAGCTTGTGGGTGCCCACAGATACGCAGTATTTT.

This sequence joins TRBV28 and TRBJ2-3; no reliable D call. Germline CDR1 MDHEN, CDR2 SYDVKM. V lost 8 bases to trimming and J lost 0 bases, with 9 bases between them. The CDR3 spans 13 residues. CDR3 sequence reads: CASGMTSTDTQYF. For the CDR3, the DNA is TGTGCCAGCGGTATGACTAGCACAGATACGCAGTATTTT. The full variable domain, in which reference TRBV28 and TRBJ2-3 provide the parts outside the CDR3, is DVKVTQSSRYLVKRTGEKVFLECVQDMDHENMFWYRQDPGLGLRLIYFSYDVKMKEKGDIPEGYSVSREKKERFSLILESASTNQTSMYLCASGMTSTDTQYFGPGTRLTVL.

This clone was recorded once. This rearrangement joins TRBV5-4 to TRBJ2-7; the D gene is possibly TRBD2 (5 bases). Trimming cost V 0 bases and J 0 bases, with 13 bases left between them. This CDR3 spans 16 amino acids. The V gene's germline CDR1 is SGHNT and CDR2 YYREEE (reference sequence). The CDR3 DNA reads as TGTGCCAGCAGCTTGGGACCTGGACTGGACTCCTACGAGCAGTACTTC. Its translation: CASSLGPGLDSYEQYF.